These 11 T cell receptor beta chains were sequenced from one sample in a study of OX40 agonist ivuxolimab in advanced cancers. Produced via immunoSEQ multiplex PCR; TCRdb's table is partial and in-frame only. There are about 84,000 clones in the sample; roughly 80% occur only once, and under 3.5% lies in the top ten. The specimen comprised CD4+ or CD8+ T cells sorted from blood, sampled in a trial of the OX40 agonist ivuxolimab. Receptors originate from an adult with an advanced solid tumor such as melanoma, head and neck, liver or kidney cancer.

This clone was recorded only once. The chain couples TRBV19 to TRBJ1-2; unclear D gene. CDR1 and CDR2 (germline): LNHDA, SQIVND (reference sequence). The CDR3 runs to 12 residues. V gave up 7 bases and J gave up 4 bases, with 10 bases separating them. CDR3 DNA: TGTGCCAGTACCCCACAGAGCTATGGCTACACCTTC. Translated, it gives CASTPQSYGYTF.

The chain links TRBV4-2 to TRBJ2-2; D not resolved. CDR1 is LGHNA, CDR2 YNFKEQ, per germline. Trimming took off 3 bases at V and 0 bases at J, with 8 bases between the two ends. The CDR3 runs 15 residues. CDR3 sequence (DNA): TGTGCCAGCAGCCACCTTAATTCGAACACCGGGGAGCTGTTTTTT. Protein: CASSHLNSNTGELFF.

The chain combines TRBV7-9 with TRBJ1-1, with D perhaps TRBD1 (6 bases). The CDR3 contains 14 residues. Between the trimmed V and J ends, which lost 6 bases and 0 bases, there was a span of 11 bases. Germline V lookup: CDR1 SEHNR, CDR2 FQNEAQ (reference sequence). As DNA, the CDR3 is TGTGCCAGCAGTTCGGACAGTATGAACACTGAAGCTTTCTTT. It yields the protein CASSSDSMNTEAFF.

The CDR3 is CASSLRENYGYTF. CDR3 sequence (DNA): TGTGCCAGCAGCTTGAGGGAAAACTATGGCTACACCTTC. The chain links TRBV5-5 to TRBJ1-2; D gene uncertain. Germline values: CDR1 SGHKS, CDR2 YYEKEE (reference sequence). The CDR3 covers 13 residues. Deletions cut 1 base from V and 2 bases from J, with 6 bases between.

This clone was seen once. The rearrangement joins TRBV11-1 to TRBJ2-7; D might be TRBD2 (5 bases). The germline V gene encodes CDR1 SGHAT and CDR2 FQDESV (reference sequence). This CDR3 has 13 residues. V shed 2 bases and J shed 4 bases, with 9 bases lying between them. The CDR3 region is CASSLYGEYEQYF. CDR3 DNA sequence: TGTGCCAGCAGCTTATATGGGGAGTACGAGCAGTACTTC. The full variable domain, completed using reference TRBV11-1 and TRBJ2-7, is EAEVAQSPRYKITEKSQAVAFWCDPISGHATLYWYRQILGQGPELLVQFQDESVVDDSQLPKDRFSAERLKGVDSTLKIQPAELGDSAMYLCASSLYGEYEQYFGPGTRLTVT.

CDR3 nucleotides: TGCGCCAACCTCGACAGCTTGAACACTGAAGCTTTCTTT. Residues: CANLDSLNTEAFF. This chain connects TRBV23-1 to TRBJ1-1, with D tentatively TRBD1 (5 bases). TRBV23-1 is placed among ORFs of uncertain function. V lost 10 bases and J lost 0, with 12 bases in between. CDR3 length: 13 residues.

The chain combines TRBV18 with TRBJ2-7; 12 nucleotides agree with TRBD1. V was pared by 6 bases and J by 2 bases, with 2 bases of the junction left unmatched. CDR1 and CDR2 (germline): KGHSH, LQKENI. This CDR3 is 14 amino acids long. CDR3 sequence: CASSGQGAAYEQYV. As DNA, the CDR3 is TGTGCCAGCTCGGGACAGGGGGCTGCCTACGAGCAGTACGTC.

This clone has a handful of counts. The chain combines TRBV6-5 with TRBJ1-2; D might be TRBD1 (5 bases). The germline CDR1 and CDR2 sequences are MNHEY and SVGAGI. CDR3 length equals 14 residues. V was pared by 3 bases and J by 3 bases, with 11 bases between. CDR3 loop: CASSYYPGDYGYTF. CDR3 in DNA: TGTGCCAGCAGTTATTATCCGGGGGACTATGGCTACACCTTC.

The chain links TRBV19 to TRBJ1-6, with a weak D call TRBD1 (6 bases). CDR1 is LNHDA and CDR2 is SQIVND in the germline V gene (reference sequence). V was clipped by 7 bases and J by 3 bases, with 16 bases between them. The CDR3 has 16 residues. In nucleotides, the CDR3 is TGTGCCAGTAAGGGGGGTGACTGGAGCTATAATTCACCCCTCCACTTT. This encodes CASKGGDWSYNSPLHF.

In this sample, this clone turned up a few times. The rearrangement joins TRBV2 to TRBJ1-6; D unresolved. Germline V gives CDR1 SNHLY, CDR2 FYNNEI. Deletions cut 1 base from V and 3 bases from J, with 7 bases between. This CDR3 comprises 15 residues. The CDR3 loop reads CASSEGRSYNSPLHF. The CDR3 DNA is TGTGCCAGCAGTGAAGGCAGGAGCTATAATTCACCCCTCCACTTT.

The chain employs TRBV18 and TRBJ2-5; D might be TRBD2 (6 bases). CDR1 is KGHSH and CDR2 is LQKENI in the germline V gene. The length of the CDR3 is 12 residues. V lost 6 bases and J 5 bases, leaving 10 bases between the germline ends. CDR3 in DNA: TGTGCCAGCTCGCCGGGGAGGGAGACCCAGTACTTC. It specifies CASSPGRETQYF.